Sequencing of this T cell receptor beta chain was carried out in a study of shared clonotypes between healthy human individuals (dated by TCRdb to 2020 to 2021). For the wider study: The cohort comprised a couple of women and a few men aged 18 to 49 years. For each donor, CD4 naive and CD4 memory were each run on three plates, CD8 naive on two plates, and CD8 memory on one plate. To increase sequencing depth and limit assay-specific biases, TCR repertoire library preparation and sequencing were carried out by different laboratories using diverse techniques. To estimate repertoire size and how much clonotypes are shared between individuals, the study performed deep sequencing of blood TCR repertoires from roughly five healthy adults. Each donor's leukapheresis produced roughly between roughly 0.9 and 8.9 billion PBMCs. The paper's findings and limits, for the study overall: Higher generation probabilities were observed for clonotypes shared by all four sorted-subset donors than for non-shared clonotypes. Pairwise subsampling indicated that sequencing depth was expected to affect the degree of clonotype sharing among donors. Estimated clonotype richness was generally larger for naive than for memory subsets. Rarefaction of sorted-subset datasets indicated incomplete sequencing despite the large sequencing depth. About 4.5% of naive CD4, roughly 3.6% of naive CD8, about 2.4% of memory CD4, and roughly 0.4% of memory CD8 clonotypes were shared across a few donors. Sampling was limited to blood, and TCR repertoires in tissue likely differ from TCR repertoires in blood. Because the study included only a small number of donors, the genetic and exposure-history diversity represented was limited.

Deletion took 6 bases off V and 5 bases off J, with a span of 8 bases between the germline ends. In the germline V gene, CDR1 corresponds to MGHDK and CDR2 to SYGVNS. Its CDR3 holds 13 amino acids, cysteine through phenylalanine. CDR3 DNA only is kept here, 39 bases in frame from base 1. The donors were healthy, HIV-negative adults who had no recently reported acute infections or vaccinations. Only Caucasian adults living in Nashville, Tennessee, USA were represented among the donors. CD4+ T cells were enriched by magnetic negative selection, after which naive cells were positively selected on CD45RA and the negative fraction was taken as the memory subset. Blood was obtained by leukapheresis, after which PBMCs were separated by Ficoll-Histopaque density gradient centrifugation and cryopreserved in liquid nitrogen vapor phase. Analytical flow cytometry was used to check the purity and quantity of each magnetically sorted T cell population. From each sorted fraction, genomic DNA was isolated and quantified by UV absorbance on a Nanodrop 2000c.

Points on this clone: It has no known antigen specificity. No quality values exist for individual bases; no much larger clone is one base distant.

Using the deep immunoSEQ assay, multiplex PCR amplified TCR CDR3 regions from genomic DNA. Extracted genomic DNA from each cell subset was spread evenly across all wells of several immunoSEQ 96-well plates, with each plate serving as a replicate. For sorted subsets, approximately 200 ng of genomic DNA, equivalent to roughly 30,000 T cell genomes, went into each replicate PCR. Purified libraries were quantified with a Qubit 3.0 fluorometer, sized on a Bioanalyzer 2100, and re-quantified with the KAPA Library Quantification kit. Every immunoSEQ 96-well plate was sequenced on a dedicated single-read 150-cycle Illumina NextSeq 550 flow cell. Processing in the source paper ran as follows. Because the immunoSEQ output held only junctional sequences and lacked quality scores, the filtering could not match the filtering applied to full-length reads. To assign V/J genes and CDR3, sequences were annotated against IMGT germline references using PyIR, a Python wrapper for IgBLAST v1.9. Any read was removed if the V/J assignment was weak (E-value above 1e-6), the CDR3 was missing, or the read contained stop codons, out-of-frame junctions, or ambiguous translated residues. A V3J clonotype was defined by an identical inferred V gene, J gene, and CDR3 amino acid sequence. To compute the percentage overlap between repertoires, the number of shared unique clonotypes was divided by the size of the smaller repertoire. Three approaches were used to assess repertoire richness: RTK rarefaction, the Chao1 estimator, and Recon v2.1 estimates of unobserved clonotypes. OLGA was used to compute generation probabilities for all TCRbeta clonotypes that the gDNA method yielded from a few donors. Sourced from immuneACCESS, this table was stored by TCRdb with only in-frame sequences that have V and J called. A share of the clones is absent; for the studies checked, an unresolved V gene accounts for under half, and the remainder has no known explanation. V and J calls and clone size come straight from that table; D and trimming were deduced from the DNA. For this sample the table gives some 660,000 clones, of which approximately 73% were detected only once. The biggest ten clones account for roughly 1.9% of the sample.

Specimen: memory CD4+ T cells sorted from blood. Sample cell subset or site, as interpreted from the label and publication: CD45RA-negative fraction. In this chain, TRBV25-1 is recombined with TRBJ1-6; the D gene remains uncertain. This sequence originates from a young woman in good health. The CDR3 region has the sequence CASRGWDNSPLHF. At the DNA level, the sequence is TGTGCCAGCAGGGGCTGGGATAATTCACCCCTCCACTTT.